This T cell receptor (beta chain) was observed in a study of cytomegalovirus exposure and HLA in healthy donors. Study overall: Of the donors genotyped, several hundred in all, 65% to 90% fell in the Caucasian-associated ancestry cluster.

PCR involved 60 Vbeta and 13 Jbeta primers. Method: immunoSEQ multiplex PCR; TCRdb's copy keeps in-frame clones and lacks some. The top ten hold approximately 1.4% of the sample, which has about 160,000 clones, over 70% seen once. Of note for this clone: What it recognizes is unknown.

Study-wide points: Another analysis was done later, and it associated 15,000 or so TCR beta sequences with HLA alleles at 0.05 false discovery rate. Published work reported that the classifier diagnosed cytomegalovirus status with high specificity and sensitivity. The authors listed roughly 150 TCR beta chains as cytomegalovirus-associated.

Sequencing was carried out using PBMCs. The clonotype was recovered from a woman aged 18-35 years in good health and CMV-seronegative.

The CDR3 nucleotides read TGTGCCAGCAGCCAAGATAGAGCAGCGAGAAACTATGGCTACACCTTC. Translation: CASSQDRAARNYGYTF. The chain couples TRBV14 to TRBJ1-2; D remains ambiguous. In germline, CDR1 is SGHDN, CDR2 FVKESK. Trimming pared 0 bases from V and 2 bases from J, leaving 13 bases between. There are 16 residues in the CDR3.